This entry lists 31 T cell receptor beta chains sequenced from one sample in a study of cytotoxic CD8 clonotypes in ibrutinib-treated CLL. TCRdb's table, derived via immunoSEQ multiplex PCR, lists solely in-frame clones and lacks some. Of 150,000 or so clones listed, 70% to 90% are singletons. Specimen: PBMCs, collected after 24 months of ibrutinib treatment. These receptors all come from a human donor with chronic lymphocytic leukemia.

A single count supports this clone. The chain combines TRBV14 with TRBJ2-7; unclear D gene. The CDR3 has 15 residues. With 3 bases removed from V and 3 bases from J, the gap between germline ends came to 15 bases. CDR1 is SGHDN, CDR2 FVKESK, per germline. CDR3 residues: CASSQFGVRIYEQYF. In DNA form, the CDR3 reads TGTGCCAGCAGCCAGTTTGGGGTTCGCATCTACGAGCAGTACTTC.

In the case of this clone: Germline is not matched at one junction end, which may reflect a read error. The same CDR3 also results from other DNA sequences found in this sample. V gene TRBV6-6 combines with J gene TRBJ2-5, with D possibly being TRBD2 (6 bases). CDR1 is MNHNY, CDR2 SVGAGI, per germline (reference sequence). The CDR3 sequence is 12 residues long. CDR3 bases: TGTGCCAGTAGTTACACCGGGGGGACCCAGTACTTC. Residues: CASSYTGGTQYF.

J is TRBJ2-5 and V is TRBV5-1, with 9 bases fitting TRBD2. There are 15 residues in the CDR3. Per germline, CDR1 SGHRS and CDR2 YFSETQ. The trim removed 1 base at V and 2 bases at J, leaving 3 bases unmatched. CDR3 in DNA: TGCGCCAGCAGCTTGCTAACTAGCGGGCAAGAGACCCAGTACTTC. This encodes CASSLLTSGQETQYF.

The genes are TRBV2 and TRBJ1-4; tentatively, D is TRBD1 (6 bases). From germline, CDR1 is SNHLY and CDR2 FYNNEI. The CDR3 consists of 14 residues. V gave up 6 bases and J gave up 3 bases, with 11 bases separating them. CDR3 in amino acids: CASSLQGPNEKLFF. The CDR3 region has the DNA TGTGCCAGCAGCCTACAGGGTCCTAATGAAAAACTGTTTTTT.

The V gene is TRBV5-1, the J gene TRBJ2-3; 12 nucleotides align to TRBD1. Trimming took 4 bases from V and 3 from J; bases not matched to a gene: 6. Germline CDR1 is SGHRS and CDR2 is YFSETQ. The CDR3 runs to 16 residues. Written as DNA, the CDR3 is TGCGCCAGCAGCGTGGGACAGGGGGCTCGGACAGATACGCAGTATTTT. It encodes CASSVGQGARTDTQYF.

The chain combines TRBV6-5 with TRBJ2-7; 9 bases agree with TRBD1. The length of the CDR3 is 15 residues. Germline values: CDR1 MNHEY, CDR2 SVGAGI. Trimming took 6 bases from V and 6 from J; bases not matched to a gene: 12. The CDR3 here is CASRPSRDRAGEQYF. Here the CDR3 DNA reads TGTGCCAGCAGACCTAGTCGGGACAGGGCGGGCGAGCAGTACTTC.

The chain couples TRBV10-3 to TRBJ2-3; tentatively, D is TRBD1 or TRBD2 (5 bases each). This CDR3 is 15 amino acids long. The germline V and J ends were trimmed by 4 bases and 2 bases, with 13 bases remaining between them. CDR1 and CDR2 (germline): ENHRY, SYGVKD. CDR3 coding DNA: TGTGCCATCAGTGGGGGCAGAGCGGACACAGATACGCAGTATTTT. It is translated as CAISGGRADTDTQYF.

The count of this clone is one. The chain has TRBV5-1 and TRBJ2-5, with 10 positions matching TRBD2. Germline V gene data show CDR1 as SGHRS and CDR2 as YFSETQ. This CDR3 spans 15 amino acids. J lost 3 bases, V lost 5 bases, and 7 bases had no gene match. The CDR3 region is CASRIAGGYEETQYF. The CDR3 DNA sequence: TGCGCCAGCAGGATAGCGGGGGGATATGAAGAGACCCAGTACTTC.

This chain uses TRBV11-1 with TRBJ2-1, with TRBD2 as a possible D gene (6 bases). Germline loops: CDR1 SGHAT, CDR2 FQDESV (reference sequence). The V end lost 4 bases, the J end lost 9 bases, and 13 bases lay between the germline ends. The CDR3 has 13 amino acids. The CDR3 region is CASSSRPGVEQFF. CDR3 DNA sequence: TGTGCCAGCAGCTCTAGGCCGGGAGTTGAGCAGTTCTTC.

This clone occurred a few times. The chain has TRBV4-1 and TRBJ2-7; D not certain. CDR1 and CDR2 (germline): MGHRA, YSYEKL. This CDR3 comprises 15 residues. Trimming cost V 3 bases and J 1 base, with 13 bases left between them. CDR3 nucleotide sequence: TGCGCCAGCAGCCAGTATAGGTCAGAATCCTACGAGCAGTACTTC. This sequence encodes CASSQYRSESYEQYF.

V usage is TRBV4-2 and J usage is TRBJ1-4; the D gene is possibly TRBD1 (5 bases). This CDR3 is built from 15 residues. Per the germline V gene, CDR1 is LGHNA and CDR2 is YNFKEQ. Deletions cut 0 bases from V and 2 bases from J, with 7 bases between. Here the CDR3 reads CASSQDRGTNEKLFF. DNA of the CDR3: TGTGCCAGCAGCCAAGATCGGGGGACTAATGAAAAACTGTTTTTT.

Ten or more counts support this clone. The genes are TRBV6-5 and TRBJ2-7, with 9 bases matching TRBD1. Germline assignment: CDR1 MNHEY and CDR2 SVGAGI. CDR3 size: 15 residues. V lost 0 bases to trimming and J lost 3 bases; unmatched junction nucleotides: 3. The CDR3 coding sequence is TGTGCCAGCAGTTACTCCGGGACAGGGCTCTACGAGCAGTACTTC. Translation gives CASSYSGTGLYEQYF.

With regard to this clone: An end of the junction does not agree with germline; a read error may underlie this. The J gene is TRBJ1-2, the V gene TRBV4-3, with D unclear. From germline, CDR1 is LGHNA and CDR2 YSLEER. This CDR3 spans 13 amino acids. The CDR3 is CASSQDRGGWFWF. Here the CDR3 DNA reads TGCGCCAGCAGCCAAGACCGGGGAGGGTGGTTCTGGTTC.

The sample holds a few counts of this clone. The chain combines TRBV7-3 with TRBJ1-4, with D maybe TRBD1 (5 bases). The CDR3 is 15 residues long. Germline V CDR1 and CDR2: SGHTA, FQGTGA. Trimming took off 1 base at V and 3 bases at J, with 9 bases between the two ends. This CDR3 reads CASSLNGRANEKLFF. The CDR3 nucleotides are TGTGCCAGCAGCTTAAACGGCAGGGCTAATGAAAAACTGTTTTTT. Full variable domain (missing parts from reference TRBV7-3 and TRBJ1-4): GAGVSQTPSNKVTEKGKYVELRCDPISGHTALYWYRQSLGQGPEFLIYFQGTGAADDSGLPNDRFFAVRPEGSVSTLKIQRTERGDSAVYLCASSLNGRANEKLFFGSGTQLSVL.

Regarding this clone: At one end the junction does not follow the germline gene, possibly because of a read error. This rearrangement joins TRBV20-1 to TRBJ2-5; TRBD2 aligns across 9 bases. This CDR3 contains 11 residues. Germline-derived CDR1 and CDR2 are DFQATT and SNEGSKA (reference sequence). For the CDR3, the DNA is TGCAGTGCCAGCGGACTAGCGCGCTTGAACTTC. Translation: CSASGLARLNF.

This chain uses TRBV10-3 with TRBJ2-1, with D hard to call. Trimming shortened V by 6 bases and J by 5 bases, and 11 bases separated the two germline ends. The CDR3 covers 13 residues. CDR1 is ENHRY and CDR2 is SYGVKD in the germline V gene. This CDR3 is CAIRKRDNNEQFF. CDR3 sequence (DNA): TGTGCCATCAGGAAGCGAGATAACAATGAGCAGTTCTTC.

The chain joins TRBV5-1 to TRBJ2-1, with 9 positions matching TRBD2. J lost 4 bases, V lost 5 bases, and 7 bases had no gene match. The CDR3 length is 15 residues. Germline loops: CDR1 SGHRS, CDR2 YFSETQ. The CDR3 is CASREGTSGYNEQFF. In DNA form, the CDR3 reads TGCGCCAGCAGGGAGGGTACTAGCGGGTACAATGAGCAGTTCTTC. Looking up the rest from reference TRBV5-1 and TRBJ2-1 gives the full variable domain: KAGVTQTPRYLIKTRGQQVTLSCSPISGHRSVSWYQQTPGQGLQFLFEYFSETQRNKGNFPGRFSGRQFSNSRSEMNVSTLELGDSALYLCASREGTSGYNEQFFGPGTRLTVL.

V is TRBV28 and J is TRBJ2-2; possible D gene TRBD2, 6 bases. Trimming left V 9 bases short and J 2 bases short, with 16 bases between. The CDR3 runs 15 residues. CDR1 is MDHEN, CDR2 SYDVKM, per germline. CDR3 sequence: CASSRAGTNTGELFF. CDR3 DNA: TGTGCCAGTAGCCGGGCGGGAACCAACACCGGGGAGCTGTTTTTT.

V usage is TRBV7-2 and J usage is TRBJ1-4, with D hard to call. CDR1 SGHTA and CDR2 FQGNSA come from the germline V gene. V was pared by 1 base and J by 12 bases, with 9 bases between. This CDR3 spans 12 amino acids. Here the CDR3 reads CASSLDVGELFF. The CDR3 bases are TGTGCCAGCAGCTTAGACGTTGGCGAACTGTTTTTT.

This chain uses TRBV7-8 with TRBJ2-7, with 12 bases lining up with TRBD1. Germline V gene data show CDR1 as SGHVS and CDR2 as FQNEAQ. The junction had 15 bases not matched to a gene; V was cut back by 5 bases and J by 4 bases. The CDR3 has 18 residues. The CDR3 bases are TGTGCCAGCAGCCGTCGAAACCCGGGACAGGGGGCTTTGTACGAGCAGTACTTC. Translated: CASSRRNPGQGALYEQYF.

The chain combines TRBV19 with TRBJ2-7; 7 bases agree with TRBD2. The trim removed 3 bases at V and 2 bases at J, leaving 7 bases unmatched. This CDR3 comprises 15 residues. CDR1 is LNHDA and CDR2 is SQIVND in the germline V gene (reference sequence). In DNA, the CDR3 is TGTGCCAGTAGTATTCACGGCGGGAGCACCTACGAGCAGTACTTC. Translating gives CASSIHGGSTYEQYF. Full variable domain (outside the CDR3, taken from reference TRBV19 and TRBJ2-7): DGGITQSPKYLFRKEGQNVTLSCEQNLNHDAMYWYRQDPGQGLRLIYYSQIVNDFQKGDIAEGYSVSREKKESFPLTVTSAQKNPTAFYLCASSIHGGSTYEQYFGPGTRLTVT.

This chain connects TRBV7-8 to TRBJ1-2; 9 positions match TRBD1. After removal of 5 bases from V and 4 bases from J, the junction contained 11 bases not matched to a gene. Germline V gene lookup returns CDR1 SGHVS and CDR2 FQNEAQ. This CDR3 spans 16 amino acids. CDR3 region: CASSPRGTGYGYGYTF. CDR3 DNA: TGTGCCAGCAGCCCAAGAGGGACAGGGTACGGCTATGGCTACACCTTC.

The J gene is TRBJ2-3, the V gene TRBV6-1, with D perhaps matching TRBD2 (5 bases). The V and J ends lost 6 bases and 3 bases respectively, with 10 bases between them. This CDR3 is built from 13 residues. CDR1 and CDR2 from the germline V gene are MNHNS and SASEGT. This chain's CDR3 is CASSSLGTDTQYF. CDR3 sequence (DNA): TGTGCCAGCAGCTCACTAGGGACAGATACGCAGTATTTT.

The chain joins TRBV7-9 to TRBJ2-7; D is perhaps TRBD1 (6 bases). Germline V gives CDR1 SEHNR, CDR2 FQNEAQ (reference sequence). With 0 bases removed from V and 4 bases from J, the gap between germline ends came to 16 bases. CDR3 length: 16 residues. CDR3 in amino acids: CASSLAGRGIGYEQYF. DNA of the CDR3: TGTGCCAGCAGCTTAGCGGGCAGGGGAATTGGGTACGAGCAGTACTTC.

Comment on this clone: In the same sample, other DNA sequences code for this CDR3. J is TRBJ2-3 and V is TRBV7-2; D is ambiguous. The V end lost 2 bases, the J end lost 0 bases, and 6 bases lay between the germline ends. Per germline, CDR1 SGHTA and CDR2 FQGNSA. The CDR3 consists of 14 residues. CDR3 sequence: CASSLRGSTDTQYF. DNA for the CDR3: TGTGCCAGCAGCTTACGCGGTAGCACAGATACGCAGTATTTT.

The chain combines TRBV11-3 with TRBJ2-7; the match to TRBD2 covers 9 bases. In germline, CDR1 is SGHNT, CDR2 YENEEA. The CDR3 is made up of 17 amino acids. J lost 2 bases, V lost 3 bases, and 11 bases had no gene match. The CDR3 protein is CASSFSVVAGVPYEQYF. Here the CDR3 DNA reads TGTGCCAGCAGCTTTTCGGTAGTAGCGGGAGTCCCCTACGAGCAGTACTTC. Using reference TRBV11-3 and TRBJ2-7 for the parts outside the CDR3, the full variable domain is EAGVVQSPRYKIIEKKQPVAFWCNPISGHNTLYWYLQNLGQGPELLIRYENEEAVDDSQLPKDRFSAERLKGVDSTLKIQPAELGDSAVYLCASSFSVVAGVPYEQYFGPGTRLTVT.

The gene calls are TRBV7-2 and TRBJ2-5, with 11 positions matching TRBD1. Germline V CDR1 and CDR2: SGHTA, FQGNSA. Trimming cost V 4 bases and J 5 bases; bases outside gene matches: 6. The CDR3 contains 15 residues. For the CDR3, the DNA is TGTGCCAGCAGCTCCAGGACAGGGGGCTATGAGACCCAGTACTTC. Encoded protein: CASSSRTGGYETQYF.

The CDR3 region has the DNA TGTGCCAGCACCCAAGGGGACAGGCGGGCCGGGGAGCTGTTTTTT. Residues: CASTQGDRRAGELFF. The V call is TRBV11-2, the J call TRBJ2-2, with 8 bases aligning to TRBD1. The CDR3 has 15 amino acids. After removal of 7 bases from V and 6 bases from J, the junction contained 10 bases not matched to a gene. In germline, CDR1 is SGHAT, CDR2 FQNNGV.

This clone has just a few counts. The chain joins TRBV18 to TRBJ2-7, with 8 bases identical to TRBD1. V trimming: 6 bases; J trimming: 6 bases; junction bases outside the gene matches: 4. CDR1 KGHSH and CDR2 LQKENI come from the germline V gene. The CDR3 consists of 12 residues. The CDR3 protein is CASSLQGGEQYF. Here the CDR3 DNA reads TGTGCCAGCTCGTTACAGGGGGGCGAGCAGTACTTC.

The gene calls are TRBV29-1 and TRBJ2-1; possible D gene TRBD2, 7 bases. With 4 bases removed from V and 5 bases from J, the gap between germline ends came to 15 bases. Germline loops: CDR1 SQVTM, CDR2 ANQGSEA. The CDR3 extends over 14 amino acids. Here the CDR3 DNA reads TGCAGCGTTGGAAGGGGGGGGACGGACAATGAGCAGTTCTTC. This codes for CSVGRGGTDNEQFF.

The chain employs TRBV28 and TRBJ1-2; 10 bases are a match to TRBD1. The CDR3 extends over 13 amino acids. V shed 6 bases, J shed 6 bases, and the junction held 4 bases outside the gene matches. Germline CDR1 reads MDHEN; CDR2 reads SYDVKM. CDR3 DNA: TGTGCCAGCAGCCCAGACAGGGGGCATGGCTACACCTTC. This sequence encodes CASSPDRGHGYTF.